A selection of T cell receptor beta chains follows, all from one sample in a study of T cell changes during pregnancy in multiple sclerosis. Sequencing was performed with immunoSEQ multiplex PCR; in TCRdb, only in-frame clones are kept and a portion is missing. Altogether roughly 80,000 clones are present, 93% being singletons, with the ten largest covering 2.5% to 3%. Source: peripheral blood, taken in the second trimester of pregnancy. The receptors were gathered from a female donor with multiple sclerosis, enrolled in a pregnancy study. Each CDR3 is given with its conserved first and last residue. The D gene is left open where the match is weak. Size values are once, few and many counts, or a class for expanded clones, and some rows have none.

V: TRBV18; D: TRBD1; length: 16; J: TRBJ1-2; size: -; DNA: TGTGCCAGCTCACCTGGGGGACAGCCCGTGAGGGATGGCTACACCTTC; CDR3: CASSPGGQPVRDGYTF
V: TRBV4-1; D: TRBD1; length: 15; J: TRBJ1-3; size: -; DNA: TGCGCCAGCAGCCAAGACAGGGGGCCTGGAAACACCATATATTTT; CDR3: CASSQDRGPGNTIYF
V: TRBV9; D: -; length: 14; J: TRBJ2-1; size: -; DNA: TGTGCCAGCAGCGCTGGGGGGGGGCCCAGTGAGCAGTTCTTC; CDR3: CASSAGGGPSEQFF
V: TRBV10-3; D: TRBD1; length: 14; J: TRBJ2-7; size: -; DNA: TGTGCCATCAGTGAGGGACAGGACCTACGAGAGCAGTACTTC; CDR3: CAISEGQDLREQYF
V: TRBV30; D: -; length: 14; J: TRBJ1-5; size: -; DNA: TGTGCCTGGAGTGCGGGGTATGGCAATCAGCCCCAGCATTTT; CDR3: CAWSAGYGNQPQHF
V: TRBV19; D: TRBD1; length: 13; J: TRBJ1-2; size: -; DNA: TGTGCCAGTAATCCGGGGACAGGCTATGGCTACACCTTC; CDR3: CASNPGTGYGYTF
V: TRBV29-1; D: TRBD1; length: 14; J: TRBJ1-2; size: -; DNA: TGCAGCGTGGGCGGGGGGGGCAGGGGGCATGGCTACACCTTC; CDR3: CSVGGGGRGHGYTF
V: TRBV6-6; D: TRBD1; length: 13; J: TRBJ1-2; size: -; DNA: TGTGCCAGCAGTTACCGGGACAGGGTCGGCTACACCTTC; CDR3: CASSYRDRVGYTF
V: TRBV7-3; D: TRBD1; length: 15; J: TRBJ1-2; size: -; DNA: TGTGCCAGCAGCTTAAGAGGGACAGACGCTTATGGCTACACCTTC; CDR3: CASSLRGTDAYGYTF
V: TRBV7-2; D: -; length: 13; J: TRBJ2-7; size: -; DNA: TGTGCCAGCAGCCTTAGGCAGGGGTACGAGCAGTACTTC; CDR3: CASSLRQGYEQYF
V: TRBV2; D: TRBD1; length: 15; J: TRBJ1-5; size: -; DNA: TGTGCCAGCAGATTGAGAGGGGGCGGGGATCAGCCCCAGCATTTT; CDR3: CASRLRGGGDQPQHF
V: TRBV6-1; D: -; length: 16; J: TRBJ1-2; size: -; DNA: TGTGCCAGCAGTGAAGATGGGGGGGGGAGGCCCTATGGCTACACCTTC; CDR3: CASSEDGGGRPYGYTF
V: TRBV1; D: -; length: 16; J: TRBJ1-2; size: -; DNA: TGCACCAGCAGCCAACCGTGGGACAGGGGTTTCTATGGCTACACCTTC; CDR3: CTSSQPWDRGFYGYTF
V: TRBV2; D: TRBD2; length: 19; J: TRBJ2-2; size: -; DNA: TGTGCCAGCACGTCCGGGACTAGCGGGAGGGCCGGGAACACCGGGGAGCTGTTTTTT; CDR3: CASTSGTSGRAGNTGELFF
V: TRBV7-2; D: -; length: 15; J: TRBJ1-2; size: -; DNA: TGTGCCAGCAGCTTTCAGTCAGGGCCTAACTATGGCTACACCTTC; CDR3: CASSFQSGPNYGYTF
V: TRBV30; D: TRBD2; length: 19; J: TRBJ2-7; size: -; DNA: TGTGCTGCGTATACCAGTTTTGTAGCGGGGGGGCCGTCCACTACGGAGCAGTACTTC; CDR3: CAAYTSFVAGGPSTTEQYF
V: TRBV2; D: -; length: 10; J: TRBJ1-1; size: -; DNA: TGTGCCAGCAGAACAAGTGAAGCTTTCTTT; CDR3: CASRTSEAFF
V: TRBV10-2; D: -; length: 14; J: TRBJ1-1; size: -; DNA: TGCGCCAGCATCTCGTTGGACAGGAACACTGAAGCTTTCTTT; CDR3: CASISLDRNTEAFF
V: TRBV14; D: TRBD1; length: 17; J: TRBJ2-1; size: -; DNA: TGTGCCAGCAGCCAACCTCTAACAGGGGGGTCCTACAATGAGCAGTTCTTC; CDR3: CASSQPLTGGSYNEQFF
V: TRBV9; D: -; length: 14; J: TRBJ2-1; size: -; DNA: TGTGCCAGCAGCGACTATCGGGATTACAATGAGCAGTTCTTC; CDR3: CASSDYRDYNEQFF
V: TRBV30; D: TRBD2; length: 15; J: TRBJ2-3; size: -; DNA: TGTGCCTGCCTGGGGAGGGTCCCTAGCACAGATACGCAGTATTTT; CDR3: CACLGRVPSTDTQYF
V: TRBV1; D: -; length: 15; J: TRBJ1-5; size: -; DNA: TGCACCAGCAGCCAAGAAGACAGAAACAATCAGCCCCAGCATTTT; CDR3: CTSSQEDRNNQPQHF
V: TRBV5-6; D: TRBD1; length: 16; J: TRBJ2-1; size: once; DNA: TGTGCCAGCAGCTGGGCCGGGACAGGGGAACCCCATGAGCAGTTCTTC; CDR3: CASSWAGTGEPHEQFF
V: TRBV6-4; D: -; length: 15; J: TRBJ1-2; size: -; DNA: TGTGCCAGCAGCAAGGACACAGAGACCGTCTATGGCTACACCTTC; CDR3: CASSKDTETVYGYTF
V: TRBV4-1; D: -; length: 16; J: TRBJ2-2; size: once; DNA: TGCGCCAGCAGCCAAGACCCCGGCAGGGCGAGCGGGGAGCTGTTTTTT; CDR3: CASSQDPGRASGELFF
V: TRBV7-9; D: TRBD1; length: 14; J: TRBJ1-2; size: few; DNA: TGTGCCAGCAGCCCGACAGGGGCTAACTATGGCTACACCTTC; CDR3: CASSPTGANYGYTF
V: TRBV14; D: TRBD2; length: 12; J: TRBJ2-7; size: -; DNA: TGTGCCAGCAGAGCGGGGATGAGCGAGCAGTACTTC; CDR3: CASRAGMSEQYF
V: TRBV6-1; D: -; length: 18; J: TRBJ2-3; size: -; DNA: TGTGCCAGCAGTGGTCGGGTATCGGGGGGCACTAGCACAGATACGCAGTATTTT; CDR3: CASSGRVSGGTSTDTQYF
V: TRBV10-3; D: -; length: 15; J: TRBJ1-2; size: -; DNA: TGTGCCATCAGTGGTTCAGGGGCGGCTAACTATGGCTACACCTTC; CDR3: CAISGSGAANYGYTF
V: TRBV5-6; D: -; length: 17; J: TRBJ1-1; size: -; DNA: TGTGCCAGCAGCAGGTTGGGGGGGCTGACCTCGAACACTGAAGCTTTCTTT; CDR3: CASSRLGGLTSNTEAFF
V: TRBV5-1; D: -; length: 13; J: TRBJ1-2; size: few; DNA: TGCGCCAGCAGCTTGGAACAGGGCTATGGCTACACCTTC; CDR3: CASSLEQGYGYTF